Listed here are 17 T cell receptor beta chains from one sample, sequenced in a study of blood T cell repertoires in COVID-19. The repertoire was sequenced with immunoSEQ multiplex PCR; TCRdb's copy has only in-frame clones and lacks some. The sample contains approximately 76,000 clones, around 85% of which appear only once. Sample: peripheral blood. The origin of the receptors is a man aged 25 to 40 with acute or convalescent COVID-19.

The rearrangement links TRBV5-4 to TRBJ1-1, with a weak D call TRBD1 (6 bases). Germline V CDR1 and CDR2: SGHNT, YYREEE (reference sequence). Trimming removed 1 base at V and 7 bases at J, with 11 bases between. This CDR3 is built from 13 residues. The CDR3 sequence is CASSLRGGLEAFF. The CDR3 DNA is TGTGCCAGCAGCTTGAGGGGGGGACTTGAAGCTTTCTTT.

The chain carries TRBV3-1 (or the pseudogene TRBV3-2) and TRBJ1-1; 9 positions agree with TRBD1. Per germline, CDR1 LGHDT and CDR2 YNNKEL (reference sequence). Trimming took 0 bases from V and 11 from J; bases not matched to a gene: 13. CDR3 length equals 16 residues. CDR3: CASSQDTLGTGRTAFF. The DNA for the CDR3 is TGTGCCAGCAGCCAAGACACGCTCGGGACAGGGAGGACGGCTTTCTTT.

The table lists this clone with a few counts. The genes are TRBV5-1 and TRBJ2-1; possibly TRBD2 for D (5 bases). Germline CDR1 SGHRS, CDR2 YFSETQ. With 1 base removed from V and 8 bases from J, the gap between germline ends came to 16 bases. The CDR3 extends over 15 amino acids. The CDR3 DNA follows: TGCGCCAGCAGCTTGATGTATTCGAGGGCCTATGAGCAGTTCTTC. This encodes CASSLMYSRAYEQFF.

The rearrangement joins TRBV5-1 to TRBJ2-7, with D maybe TRBD1 (7 bases). CDR1 is SGHRS and CDR2 is YFSETQ in the germline V gene. With 1 base removed from V and 1 base from J, the gap between germline ends came to 9 bases. The CDR3 is made up of 14 amino acids. Written as DNA, the CDR3 is TGCGCCAGCAGCTTGCAGGGGGGATCCTACGAGCAGTACTTC. This sequence encodes CASSLQGGSYEQYF.

V gene TRBV7-9 combines with J gene TRBJ2-7, with TRBD2 matching over 10 bases. The V and J ends lost 2 bases and 6 bases, in that order; junction bases with no gene match: 4. The CDR3 runs to 14 residues. The V gene's germline CDR1 is SEHNR and CDR2 FQNEAQ (reference sequence). CDR3 bases: TGTGCCAGCAGCTTAAGCCTAGCGGGAGCCGAGCAGTACTTC. Translation gives CASSLSLAGAEQYF.

J is TRBJ2-7 and V is TRBV7-2; D not resolved. Germline V CDR1 and CDR2: SGHTA, FQGNSA. The CDR3 covers 17 residues. V was pared by 2 bases and J by 3 bases, with 20 bases between. The chain's CDR3 is CASSLFASAVDIYEQYF. CDR3 DNA sequence: TGTGCCAGCAGCTTATTCGCCAGTGCCGTTGATATCTACGAGCAGTACTTC. Supplemented by reference TRBV7-2 and TRBJ2-7, the full variable domain reads GAGVSQSPSNKVTEKGKDVELRCDPISGHTALYWYRQSLGQGLEFLIYFQGNSAPDKSGLPSDRFSAERTGGSVSTLTIQRTQQEDSAVYLCASSLFASAVDIYEQYFGPGTRLTVT.

The chain couples TRBV28 to TRBJ1-2; no definite D call. The V gene lost 5 bases and the J gene lost 8 bases, with 18 bases spanning the gap. The CDR3 consists of 14 residues. Germline V gene lookup returns CDR1 MDHEN and CDR2 SYDVKM. CDR3 sequence: CASSAPPITQGYTF. In DNA, the CDR3 is TGTGCCAGCAGTGCGCCCCCTATCACGCAAGGCTACACCTTC.

This sequence joins TRBV11-2 and TRBJ1-1; D is possibly TRBD1 (5 bases). The CDR3 totals 17 residues. Trimming shortened V by 1 base and J by 4 bases, and 19 bases separated the two germline ends. Germline CDR1 is SGHAT and CDR2 is FQNNGV. The CDR3 here is CASSLGDYGGVSTEAFF. CDR3 DNA: TGTGCCAGCAGCTTAGGGGATTACGGAGGGGTGAGCACTGAAGCTTTCTTT.

This clone was counted between two and nine times. This chain joins TRBV30 and TRBJ1-3; a possible D gene is TRBD1 (5 bases). This CDR3 comprises 15 residues. Germline CDR1 and CDR2: GTSNPN and SVGIG (reference sequence). V dropped 0 bases and J dropped 4 bases, with 13 bases sitting between them. CDR3 DNA: TGTGCCTGGAGTGTACGGGGGATGGGAGGAAACACCATATATTTT. Translated: CAWSVRGMGGNTIYF.

V usage is TRBV9 and J usage is TRBJ2-5; tentative D call: TRBD2 (6 bases). V lost 0 bases and J lost 5, with 14 bases in between. Germline loops: CDR1 SGDLS, CDR2 YYNGEE. The CDR3 runs to 15 residues. In nucleotides, the CDR3 is TGTGCCAGCAGCGTAGGTTCGCGGGATGGGGAGACCCAGTACTTC. This encodes CASSVGSRDGETQYF.

In DNA form, the CDR3 reads TGTGCCACCACGAGGAGCCTAGGACAGGCAAAGCATTTT. Translation: CATTRSLGQAKHF. This sequence joins TRBV6-5 and TRBJ1-5; TRBD1 agrees at 7 bases. Trimming at V came to 10 bases and at J to 14 bases, leaving 17 bases not matched to a gene. The CDR3 runs 13 residues. From germline, CDR1 is MNHEY and CDR2 SVGAGI.

The chain employs TRBV10-3 and TRBJ1-5; D unclear. V lost 0 bases and J lost 3, with 6 bases in between. The germline V gene has CDR1 ENHRY and CDR2 SYGVKD. The CDR3 consists of 14 residues. The CDR3 spells CAISESTDNQPQHF. The CDR3 nucleotides read TGTGCCATCAGTGAGTCCACAGACAATCAGCCCCAGCATTTT.

The CDR3 DNA reads TGTGCCAGCAGTGAAGCTTGGACAGGGGGAATCTCTGGAAACACCATATATTTT. This sequence encodes CASSEAWTGGISGNTIYF. The rearrangement uses TRBV6-1 and TRBJ1-3, with 10 bases identical to TRBD1. The J segment lost 0 bases and the V segment lost 0 bases, leaving 5 bases of the junction unmatched. The CDR3 contains 18 residues. From germline, CDR1 is MNHNS and CDR2 SASEGT.

The rearrangement links TRBV5-4 to TRBJ1-1; D is undetermined. This CDR3 has 14 residues. V lost 3 bases and J 0 bases, leaving 9 bases between the germline ends. CDR1 is SGHNT and CDR2 is YYREEE in the germline V gene (reference sequence). CDR3 nucleotide sequence: TGTGCCAGCAGCTCGGGTCAGTTGAACACTGAAGCTTTCTTT. It codes for CASSSGQLNTEAFF.

The J gene is TRBJ1-1, the V gene TRBV7-2; TRBD1 might be the D (6 bases). CDR1 and CDR2 (germline): SGHTA, FQGNSA. The length of the CDR3 is 14 residues. V lost 5 bases and J lost 7, with 17 bases in between. As DNA, the CDR3 is TGTGCCAGCAGCACGGCGGGGGGGCAGGATGAAGCTTTCTTT. As protein: CASSTAGGQDEAFF.

The J gene is TRBJ1-1, the V gene TRBV4-1; D unresolved. The CDR3 spans 16 residues. Germline V lookup: CDR1 MGHRA, CDR2 YSYEKL. Trimming left V 1 base short and J 3 bases short, with 15 bases between. CDR3 sequence: CASSQGDWALHTEAFF. The CDR3, as DNA: TGCGCCAGCAGCCAAGGTGATTGGGCCTTGCACACTGAAGCTTTCTTT.

The CDR3 protein is CASSEARATYNSPLHF. The CDR3 nucleotides read TGTGCCAGCAGTGAAGCGCGGGCCACCTATAATTCACCCCTCCACTTT. The chain employs TRBV6-1 and TRBJ1-6; no reliable D call. Germline CDR1 MNHNS, CDR2 SASEGT. The V and J ends lost 0 bases and 2 bases respectively, with 8 bases between them. This CDR3 has 16 residues.